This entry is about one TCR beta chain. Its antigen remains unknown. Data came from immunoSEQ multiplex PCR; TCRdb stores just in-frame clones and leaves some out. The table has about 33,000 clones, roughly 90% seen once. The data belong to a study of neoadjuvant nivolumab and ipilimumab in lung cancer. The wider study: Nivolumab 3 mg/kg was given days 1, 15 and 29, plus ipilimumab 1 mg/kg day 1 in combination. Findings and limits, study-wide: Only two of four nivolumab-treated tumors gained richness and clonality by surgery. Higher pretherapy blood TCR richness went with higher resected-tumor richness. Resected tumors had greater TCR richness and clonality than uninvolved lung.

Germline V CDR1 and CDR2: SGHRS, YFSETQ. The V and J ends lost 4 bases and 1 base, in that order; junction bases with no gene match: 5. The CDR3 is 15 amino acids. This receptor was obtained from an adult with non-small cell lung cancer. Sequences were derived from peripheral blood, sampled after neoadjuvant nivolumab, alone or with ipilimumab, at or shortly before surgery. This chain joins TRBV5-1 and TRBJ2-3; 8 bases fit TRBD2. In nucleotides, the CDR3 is TGCGCCAGCAGCGGAACTAGCGGCCGCACAGATACGCAGTATTTT. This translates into CASSGTSGRTDTQYF.